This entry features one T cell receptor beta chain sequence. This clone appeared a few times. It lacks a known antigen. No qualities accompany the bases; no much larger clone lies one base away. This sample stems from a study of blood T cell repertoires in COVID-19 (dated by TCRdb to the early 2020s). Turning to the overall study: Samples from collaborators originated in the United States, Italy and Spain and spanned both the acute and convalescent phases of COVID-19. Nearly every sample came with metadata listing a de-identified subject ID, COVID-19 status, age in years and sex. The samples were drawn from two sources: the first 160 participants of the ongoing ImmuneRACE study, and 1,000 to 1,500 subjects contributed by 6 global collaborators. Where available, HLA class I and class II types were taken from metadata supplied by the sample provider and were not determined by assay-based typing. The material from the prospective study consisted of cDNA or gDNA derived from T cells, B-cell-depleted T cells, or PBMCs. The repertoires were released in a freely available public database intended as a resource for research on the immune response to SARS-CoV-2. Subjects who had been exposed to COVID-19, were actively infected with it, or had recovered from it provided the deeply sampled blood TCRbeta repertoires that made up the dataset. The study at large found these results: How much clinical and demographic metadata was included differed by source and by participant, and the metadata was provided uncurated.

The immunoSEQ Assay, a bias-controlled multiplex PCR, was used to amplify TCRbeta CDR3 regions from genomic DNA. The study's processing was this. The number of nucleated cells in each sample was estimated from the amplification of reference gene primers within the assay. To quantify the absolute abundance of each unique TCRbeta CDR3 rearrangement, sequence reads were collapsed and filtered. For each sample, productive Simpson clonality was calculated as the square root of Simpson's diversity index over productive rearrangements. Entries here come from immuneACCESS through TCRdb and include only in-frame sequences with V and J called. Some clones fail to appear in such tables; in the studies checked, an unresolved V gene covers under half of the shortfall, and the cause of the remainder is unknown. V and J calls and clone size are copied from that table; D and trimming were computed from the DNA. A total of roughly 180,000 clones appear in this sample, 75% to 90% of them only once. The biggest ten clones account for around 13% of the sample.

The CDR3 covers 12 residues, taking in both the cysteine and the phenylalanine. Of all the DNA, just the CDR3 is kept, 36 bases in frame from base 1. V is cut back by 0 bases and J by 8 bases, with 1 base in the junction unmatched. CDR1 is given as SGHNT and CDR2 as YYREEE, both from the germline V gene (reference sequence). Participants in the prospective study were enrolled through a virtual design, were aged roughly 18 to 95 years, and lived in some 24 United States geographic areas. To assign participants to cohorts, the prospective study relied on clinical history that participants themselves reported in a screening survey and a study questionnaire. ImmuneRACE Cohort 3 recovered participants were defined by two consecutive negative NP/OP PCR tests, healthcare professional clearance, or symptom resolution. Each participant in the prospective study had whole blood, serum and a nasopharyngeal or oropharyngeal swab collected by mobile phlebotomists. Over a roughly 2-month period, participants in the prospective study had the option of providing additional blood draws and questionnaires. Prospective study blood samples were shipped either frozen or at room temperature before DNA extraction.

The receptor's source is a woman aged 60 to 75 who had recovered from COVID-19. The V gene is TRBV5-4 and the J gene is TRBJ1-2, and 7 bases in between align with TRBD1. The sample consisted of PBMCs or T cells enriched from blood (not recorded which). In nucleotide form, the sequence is TGTGCCAGCAGCTTGGGACAGGGAGGCTACACCTTC. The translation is CASSLGQGGYTF. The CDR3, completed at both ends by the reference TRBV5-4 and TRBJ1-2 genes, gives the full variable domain ETGVTQSPTHLIKTRGQQVTLRCSSQSGHNTVSWYQQALGQGPQFIFQYYREEENGRGNFPPRFSGLQFPNYSSELNVNALELDDSALYLCASSLGQGGYTFGSGTRLTVV.